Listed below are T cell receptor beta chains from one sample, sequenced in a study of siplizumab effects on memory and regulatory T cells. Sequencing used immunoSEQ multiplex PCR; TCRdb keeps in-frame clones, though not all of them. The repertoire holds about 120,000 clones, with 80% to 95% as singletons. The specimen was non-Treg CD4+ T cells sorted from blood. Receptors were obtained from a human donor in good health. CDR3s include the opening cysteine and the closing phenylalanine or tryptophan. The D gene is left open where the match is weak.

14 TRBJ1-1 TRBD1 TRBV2 CASSERTGRAEAFF TGTGCCAGCAGTGAAAGGACAGGGAGAGCTGAAGCTTTCTTT
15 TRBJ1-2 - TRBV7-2 CASFPFPGTDSGYTF TGTGCCAGCTTTCCCTTCCCTGGGACTGACTCTGGCTACACCTTC
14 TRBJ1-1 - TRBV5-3 CASSSGTSGTEAFF TGTGCCAGCAGCTCCGGGACATCCGGCACTGAAGCTTTCTTT
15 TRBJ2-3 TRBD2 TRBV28 CASSLAGGLLNTQYF TGTGCCAGCAGTTTAGCGGGGGGCCTTCTGAATACGCAGTATTTT
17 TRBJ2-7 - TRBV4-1 CASSQEVSQGMGYEQYF TGCGCCAGCAGCCAAGAGGTGTCCCAGGGTATGGGGTACGAGCAGTACTTC
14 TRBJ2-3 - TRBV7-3 CASSQGLSTDTQYF TGTGCCAGCAGCCAAGGGCTAAGCACAGATACGCAGTATTTT
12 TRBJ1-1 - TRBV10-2 CASSESIGGVFF TGCGCCAGCAGTGAGTCAATAGGGGGTGTTTTCTTT
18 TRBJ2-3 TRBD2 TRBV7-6 CASSQTGGAGSRTDTQYF TGTGCCAGCAGCCAAACCGGGGGGGCGGGTTCACGCACAGATACGCAGTATTTT
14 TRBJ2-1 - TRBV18 CASSLDWMYNEQFF TGTGCCAGCTCACTTGATTGGATGTACAATGAGCAGTTCTTC
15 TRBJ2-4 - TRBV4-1 CASSQVELGGAIQYF TGCGCCAGCAGCCAAGTAGAGCTAGGGGGAGCGATCCAGTACTTC
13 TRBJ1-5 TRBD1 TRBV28 CASRLTGVQPQHF TGTGCCAGCAGGCTGACAGGGGTTCAGCCCCAGCATTTT
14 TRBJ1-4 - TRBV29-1 CSVGVPATNEKLFF TGCAGCGTTGGGGTCCCAGCAACTAATGAAAAACTGTTTTTT
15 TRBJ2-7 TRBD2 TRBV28 CASSPGTSGLYEQYF TGTGCCAGCAGCCCCGGGACTAGCGGACTGTACGAGCAGTACTTC
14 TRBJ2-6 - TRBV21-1 CASSNRRGANVLTF TGTGCCAGCAGCAACCGTCGAGGGGCCAACGTCCTGACTTTC
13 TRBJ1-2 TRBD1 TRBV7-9 CASSLQGEYGYTF TGTGCCAGCAGCTTACAGGGGGAATATGGCTACACCTTC
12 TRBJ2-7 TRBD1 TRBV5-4 CASSPGTGRTPF TGTGCCAGCAGCCCCGGGACAGGACGGACCCCCTTC
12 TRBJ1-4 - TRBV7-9 CAIRGEGEKLFF TGTGCCATTAGGGGGGAAGGGGAAAAACTGTTTTTT
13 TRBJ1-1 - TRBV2 CASSGGVNTEAFF TGTGCCAGCAGTGGCGGGGTGAACACTGAAGCTTTCTTT
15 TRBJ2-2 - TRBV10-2 CASSEGRARVGELFF TGCGCCAGCAGTGAAGGGCGAGCTCGAGTGGGGGAGCTGTTTTTT
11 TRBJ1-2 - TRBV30 CAWSGGYGYTF TGTGCCTGGAGTGGGGGGTATGGCTACACCTTC
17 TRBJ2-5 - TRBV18 CASSPILRGGLQETQYF TGTGCCAGCTCACCGATATTAAGGGGGGGTCTCCAAGAGACCCAGTACTTC
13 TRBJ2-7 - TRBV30 CAWASETLYEQYF TGTGCCTGGGCGTCCGAGACCCTCTACGAGCAGTACTTC
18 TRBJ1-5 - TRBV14 CASSQDKKSENSNQPQHF TGTGCCAGCAGCCAAGATAAGAAGTCTGAGAATAGCAATCAGCCCCAGCATTTT
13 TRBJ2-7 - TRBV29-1 CSVGGDTGYEQYF TGCAGCGTGGGAGGGGACACCGGCTACGAGCAGTACTTC
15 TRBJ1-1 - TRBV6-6 CASAKQGTGNTEAFF TGTGCCAGCGCCAAACAGGGTACGGGAAACACTGAAGCTTTCTTT
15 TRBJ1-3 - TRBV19 CASSIDEAGGNTIYF TGTGCCAGTAGTATAGATGAGGCAGGAGGAAACACCATATATTTT
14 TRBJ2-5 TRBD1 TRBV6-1 CASSVGQGTRMQYF TGTGCCAGCAGTGTGGGACAGGGGACCCGGATGCAGTACTTC
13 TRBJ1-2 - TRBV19 CASMVDGNYGYTF TGTGCCAGTATGGTAGACGGGAACTATGGCTACACCTTC
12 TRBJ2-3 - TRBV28 CASSRTTDTQYF TGTGCCAGCAGCAGGACCACAGATACGCAGTATTTT
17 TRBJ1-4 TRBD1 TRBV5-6 CASSLWDRTSIGEKLFF TGTGCCAGCAGCTTGTGGGACAGGACCTCGATAGGTGAAAAACTGTTTTTT
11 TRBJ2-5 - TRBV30 CAWGEGETQYF TGTGCCTGGGGAGAGGGAGAGACCCAGTACTTC
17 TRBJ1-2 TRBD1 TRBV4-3 CASSQDPRTGGGYGYTF TGCGCCAGCAGCCAAGATCCTCGGACAGGGGGCGGCTATGGCTACACCTTC
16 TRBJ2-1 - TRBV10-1 CASSESRGSTYNEQFF TGCGCCAGCAGTGAGTCGAGGGGCTCGACCTACAATGAGCAGTTCTTC
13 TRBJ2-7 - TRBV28 CASRWSGGYEQYF TGTGCCAGCAGATGGTCTGGGGGGTACGAGCAGTACTTC
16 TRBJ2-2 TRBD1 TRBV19 CASSTLGQGNTGELFF TGTGCCAGTAGTACCTTGGGACAGGGGAACACCGGGGAGCTGTTTTTT
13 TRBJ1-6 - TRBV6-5 CASSTGLNSPLHF TGTGCCAGCAGTACGGGACTTAATTCACCCCTCCACTTT
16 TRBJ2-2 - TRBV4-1 CASSQTLGAGTGELFF TGCGCCAGCAGCCAAACGTTAGGGGCGGGGACCGGGGAGCTGTTTTTT
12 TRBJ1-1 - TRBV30 CAWSVAGSEAFF TGTGCCTGGAGTGTAGCGGGGAGTGAAGCTTTCTTT
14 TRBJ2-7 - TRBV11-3 CARWGTESTYEQYF TGTGCCAGGTGGGGGACGGAAAGTACCTACGAGCAGTACTTC
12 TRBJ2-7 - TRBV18 CASSPGSYEQYF TGTGCCAGCTCACCAGGATCCTACGAGCAGTACTTC
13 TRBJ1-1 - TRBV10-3 CAISESSNTEAFF TGTGCCATCAGTGAGTCATCGAACACTGAAGCTTTCTTT
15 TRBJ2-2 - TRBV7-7 CASSLTRTGTGELFF TGTGCCAGCAGCCTTACTCGGACGGGCACCGGGGAGCTGTTTTTT
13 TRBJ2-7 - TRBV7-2 CASSAGFSYEQYF TGTGCCAGCAGCGCAGGGTTCTCCTACGAGCAGTACTTC
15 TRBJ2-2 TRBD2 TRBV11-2 CASSLSLAGAGELFF TGTGCCAGCAGCTTAAGCTTAGCGGGGGCTGGGGAGCTGTTTTTT
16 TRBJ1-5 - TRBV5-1 CASRSGGSDSNQPQHF TGCGCCAGCAGGAGCGGGGGGAGTGATAGCAATCAGCCCCAGCATTTT
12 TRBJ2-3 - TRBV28 CASRAGGDRQYF TGTGCCAGCAGGGCCGGGGGCGATCGGCAGTATTTT
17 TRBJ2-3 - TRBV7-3 CASSLIRGRGGTDTQYF TGTGCCAGCAGCTTAATCAGGGGGAGGGGAGGCACAGATACGCAGTATTTT
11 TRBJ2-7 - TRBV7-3 CASSRPYEQYF TGTGCCAGCAGCCGACCTTACGAGCAGTACTTC
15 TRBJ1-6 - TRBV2 CASSGGGRAGSPLHF TGTGCCAGCAGTGGTGGCGGCAGGGCCGGATCACCCCTCCACTTT
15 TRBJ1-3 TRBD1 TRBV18 CASSRTGDSGNTIYF TGTGCCAGCTCACGGACAGGGGATTCAGGAAACACCATATATTTT
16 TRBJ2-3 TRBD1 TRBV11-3 CASSASGTGFLDTQYF TGTGCCAGCAGCGCCTCCGGGACAGGGTTTTTAGATACGCAGTATTTT
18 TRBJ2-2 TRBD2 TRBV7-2 CASSFSGTSGGQAGELFF TGTGCCAGCAGCTTTTCCGGGACTAGCGGGGGGCAGGCCGGGGAGCTGTTTTTT
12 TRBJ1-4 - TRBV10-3 CAISVGGEKLFF TGTGCCATCAGTGTTGGCGGTGAAAAACTGTTTTTT